This entry lists 28 T cell receptor beta chains sequenced from one sample in a study of T cell changes during pregnancy in multiple sclerosis. This table comes from immunoSEQ multiplex PCR, and its TCRdb copy is limited to in-frame clones, with some not included. The sample gives under 100,000 clones, over 90% of which show up once; roughly 1.1% is in the top ten. Sequencing was performed on peripheral blood, taken in the second trimester of pregnancy. The receptors come from a female donor with multiple sclerosis, enrolled in a pregnancy study.

The chain uses TRBV10-2 and TRBJ1-5, with D unclear. The CDR3 totals 16 residues. Germline CDR1 is WSHSY and CDR2 is SAAADI. Trimming stripped 4 bases from V and 2 bases from J, with 15 bases between. CDR3 in amino acids: CASSVSPVGGNQPQHF. CDR3 DNA sequence: TGCGCCAGCAGTGTATCTCCCGTGGGAGGCAATCAGCCCCAGCATTTT.

This rearrangement joins TRBV6-1 to TRBJ2-3; 9 bases align to TRBD2. After removal of 4 bases from V and 2 bases from J, the junction contained 10 bases not matched to a gene. This CDR3 comprises 17 residues. Per the germline V gene, CDR1 is MNHNS and CDR2 is SASEGT. The CDR3 sequence is CASSVGMTSGDTDTQYF. CDR3 DNA: TGTGCCAGCAGTGTAGGAATGACTAGCGGAGACACAGATACGCAGTATTTT.

This chain links TRBV6-6 with TRBJ2-7; TRBD2 matches 9 bases. The germline CDR1 and CDR2 sequences are MNHNY and SVGAGI (reference sequence). This CDR3 has 14 amino acids. The trim removed 1 base at V and 4 bases at J, leaving 2 bases unmatched. CDR3 in DNA: TGTGCCAGCAGTTACTTAGCGGGAGCTTACGAGCAGTACTTC. This codes for CASSYLAGAYEQYF.

The chain couples TRBV23-1 to TRBJ2-7; TRBD1 agrees at 9 bases. TRBV23-1 counts as an open reading frame of uncertain function. V gave up 6 bases and J gave up 11 bases; unmatched junction bases: 8. CDR3 size: 12 residues. The CDR3 sequence: CASSLGQGLEYF. CDR3 DNA sequence: TGCGCCAGCAGCCTGGGACAGGGTCTCGAGTACTTC.

This clone has a single count. The CDR3 loop is CASSWTGGTNGEQFF. As DNA, the CDR3 is TGTGCCAGTAGTTGGACAGGGGGCACTAATGGCGAGCAGTTCTTC. The V and J genes are TRBV19 and TRBJ2-1; 11 nucleotides line up with TRBD1. Unmatched junction bases numbered 10, after V lost 5 bases and J lost 10 bases. Germline V gene lookup returns CDR1 LNHDA and CDR2 SQIVND (reference sequence). The CDR3 totals 15 residues.

The table lists this clone with a few counts. The chain links TRBV6-1 to TRBJ2-5; no clear D. V lost 2 bases, J lost 5 bases, and 3 bases lay in between. CDR1 MNHNS and CDR2 SASEGT come from the germline V gene. This CDR3 is 11 amino acids long. DNA of the CDR3: TGTGCCAGCAGTGAATCGGAGACCCAGTACTTC. This translates into CASSESETQYF.

The rearrangement uses TRBV9 and TRBJ2-3; 12 nucleotides align to TRBD2. Germline lookup yields CDR1 SGDLS and CDR2 YYNGEE. V dropped 3 bases and J dropped 0; count of bases not matched to a gene: 2. The CDR3 is 16 amino acids. CDR3 in DNA: TGTGCCAGCAGCGCCGGGACTAGCGGGAGCACAGATACGCAGTATTTT. Translation gives CASSAGTSGSTDTQYF.

The J gene is TRBJ2-5, the V gene TRBV5-1, with a tentative D call TRBD2 (6 bases). The length of the CDR3 is 14 residues. V gave up 4 bases and J gave up 3 bases, with 13 bases separating them. CDR1 is SGHRS, CDR2 YFSETQ, per germline. In DNA, the CDR3 is TGCGCCAGCAGCCCCACAATAGCGGAAGAGACCCAGTACTTC. This gives the protein CASSPTIAEETQYF.

The chain links TRBV7-2 to TRBJ2-5; unclear D gene. The CDR3 runs to 16 residues. Trimming removed 1 base from V and 6 bases from J, with 18 bases in between. Germline CDR1 SGHTA, CDR2 FQGNSA. The CDR3 spells CASSLGGSVGLQTQYF. DNA of the CDR3: TGTGCCAGCAGCTTAGGCGGAAGCGTCGGCCTCCAGACCCAGTACTTC.

The CDR3 region has the DNA TGTGCCAGTAGAAGAACAGGGGGCGCGGGTACTGAAGCTTTCTTT. Its translation is CASRRTGGAGTEAFF. The chain uses TRBV19 and TRBJ1-1; 9 bases are a match to TRBD1. The J segment lost 5 bases and the V segment lost 6 bases, leaving 10 bases of the junction unmatched. Germline CDR1 and CDR2: LNHDA and SQIVND (reference sequence). This CDR3 region has 15 residues.

The chain joins TRBV27 to TRBJ2-7; D uncertain. The CDR3 has 11 residues. Germline CDR1 MNHEY, CDR2 SMNVEV (reference sequence). The V end was cut by 3 bases, the J end by 7 bases, with 7 bases between. The CDR3: CASSFGEEQYF. CDR3 DNA sequence: TGTGCCAGCAGTTTCGGAGAGGAGCAGTACTTC.

The J gene is TRBJ2-6, the V gene TRBV7-6, with 10 bases aligning to TRBD2. The V segment lost 5 bases and the J segment 0 bases; nucleotides outside the gene matches: 10. CDR3 length: 19 residues. CDR1 SGHVS and CDR2 FNYEAQ come from the germline V gene. The CDR3 DNA reads as TGTGCCAGCAGCCAATGGACTAGCGGTTTTCTCTCTGGGGCCAACGTCCTGACTTTC. It is translated as CASSQWTSGFLSGANVLTF.

This sequence joins TRBV21-1 and TRBJ1-3. TRBV21-1 has pseudogene status. The CDR3 extends over 17 amino acids. In nucleotides, the CDR3 is TGTGCCAGCAGCCCAGTCGGGGGTGCGAGCTCTGGAAACACCATATATTTT. Amino acids: CASSPVGGASSGNTIYF.

The rearrangement joins TRBV5-1 to TRBJ1-1; 7 bases align to TRBD1. The CDR3 is 13 amino acids. Germline V gene data show CDR1 as SGHRS and CDR2 as YFSETQ. The ends lost 2 bases at V and 6 bases at J; junction bases unmatched: 4. The CDR3 DNA reads as TGCGCCAGCAGCTTCACAGGGGTGGCTGAAGCTTTCTTT. This codes for CASSFTGVAEAFF.

This sequence joins TRBV27 and TRBJ1-1, with 7 positions matching TRBD1. Germline V gene data show CDR1 as MNHEY and CDR2 as SMNVEV (reference sequence). V was pared by 2 bases and J by 0 bases, with 6 bases of the junction left unmatched. The CDR3 is 16 amino acids. The CDR3, as DNA: TGTGCCAGCAGTTTAAGAACAACAGGGGTGAACACTGAAGCTTTCTTT. Protein: CASSLRTTGVNTEAFF.

The rearrangement links TRBV28 to TRBJ2-3, with 8 bases fitting TRBD2. The CDR3 runs 15 residues. V was clipped by 7 bases and J by 3 bases; unmatched bases: 9. Germline-derived CDR1 and CDR2 are MDHEN and SYDVKM. The CDR3, as DNA: TGTGCCAGCACCCAGCGGGGGAAGGGGACAGATACGCAGTATTTT. Translating gives CASTQRGKGTDTQYF.

The chain combines TRBV7-9 with TRBJ2-3; 12 bases line up with TRBD2. V was clipped by 5 bases and J by 4 bases; unmatched bases: 10. Germline CDR1 and CDR2: SEHNR and FQNEAQ (reference sequence). This CDR3 is built from 17 residues. The DNA for the CDR3 is TGTGCCAGCAGCCAGATACTAGCGGGAGGTCATTCAGATACGCAGTATTTT. Its translation: CASSQILAGGHSDTQYF.

This clone was picked up one time. The chain combines TRBV5-6 with TRBJ2-2; no definite D call. CDR1 is SGHDT and CDR2 is YYEEEE in the germline V gene. CDR3 length: 13 residues. The V end was cut by 7 bases, the J end by 1 base, with 8 bases between. CDR3 region: CASSAGNTGELFF. The CDR3 nucleotides are TGTGCCAGCTCGGCAGGGAACACCGGGGAGCTGTTTTTT.

This chain connects TRBV7-6 to TRBJ2-7, with 7 positions matching TRBD2. Germline lookup yields CDR1 SGHVS and CDR2 FNYEAQ. The CDR3 loop spans 13 amino acids. After removal of 5 bases from V and 2 bases from J, the junction contained 3 bases not matched to a gene. CDR3 in DNA: TGTGCCAGCAGCCGGACTAGAGCCTACGAGCAGTACTTC. Its protein is CASSRTRAYEQYF.

Concerning this clone itself: The same CDR3 arises from other DNA sequences in this sample as well. The genes are TRBV27 and TRBJ2-7, with 14 bases matching TRBD2. This CDR3 has 15 residues. V lost 2 bases to trimming and J lost 3 bases; unmatched junction nucleotides: 0. CDR1 is MNHEY and CDR2 is SMNVEV in the germline V gene (reference sequence). As DNA, the CDR3 is TGTGCCAGCAGTTTAGGGACTAGCGGGAGCTACGAGCAGTACTTC. Its translation is CASSLGTSGSYEQYF.

A single count supports this clone. V usage is TRBV28 and J usage is TRBJ2-1; 13 bases line up with TRBD2. The CDR3 sequence is 16 residues long. Germline assignment: CDR1 MDHEN and CDR2 SYDVKM. V was pared by 5 bases and J by 1 base, with 2 bases of the junction left unmatched. This CDR3 reads CASSLGLAGSYNEQFF. As DNA, the CDR3 is TGTGCCAGCAGTCTGGGACTAGCGGGGTCCTACAATGAGCAGTTCTTC.

The V and J genes are TRBV10-3 and TRBJ2-3; D is possibly TRBD1 (5 bases). The CDR3 length is 14 residues. The germline V gene has CDR1 ENHRY and CDR2 SYGVKD. Trimming took 4 bases from V and 6 from J, leaving 14 bases between them. The CDR3 sequence: CAISVEGAKDTQYF. The CDR3 nucleotides read TGTGCCATCAGTGTAGAAGGGGCGAAGGATACGCAGTATTTT.

The chain employs TRBV28 and TRBJ2-7; D may be TRBD1 (6 bases). V was trimmed by 8 bases and J by 3 bases, leaving 11 bases between them. CDR1 is MDHEN and CDR2 is SYDVKM in the germline V gene. The CDR3 covers 12 residues. The CDR3 nucleotides are TGTGCCAGCTGGGACACCGGCTACGAGCAGTACTTC. The encoded protein is CASWDTGYEQYF.

The V gene is TRBV27, the J gene TRBJ2-7; maybe TRBD2 (5 bases). The ends were cut back, 0 bases at V and 2 bases at J, with 8 bases in the middle. Germline CDR1 and CDR2: MNHEY and SMNVEV (reference sequence). The CDR3 contains 14 residues. The CDR3 here is CASSLSRTAYEQYF. CDR3 nucleotides: TGTGCCAGCAGTTTATCGAGGACTGCCTACGAGCAGTACTTC.

The chain is built from TRBV7-3 and TRBJ2-7; a possible D gene is TRBD2 (5 bases). V gave up 5 bases and J gave up 9 bases, with 17 bases separating them. Germline assignment: CDR1 SGHTA and CDR2 FQGTGA. The CDR3 spans 13 residues. In DNA form, the CDR3 reads TGTGCCAGCAGCCCGGACTCTCGAGCCCGGCAGTACTTC. Encoded protein: CASSPDSRARQYF.

The chain combines TRBV12-5 with TRBJ2-5; TRBD2 matches at 13 bases. Germline lookup yields CDR1 LGHNT and CDR2 FRNRAP. J gave up 1 base and V 4 bases, and 6 bases lay outside the gene matches. There are 17 residues in the CDR3. CDR3 loop: CASGSPTSGRAQETQYF. The CDR3 bases are TGTGCTAGTGGTTCCCCTACTAGCGGGAGGGCCCAAGAGACCCAGTACTTC.

The chain employs TRBV11-2 and TRBJ2-1; D not resolved. CDR1 is SGHAT, CDR2 FQNNGV, per germline. The CDR3 is made up of 11 amino acids. V was trimmed by 4 bases and J by 7 bases, leaving 5 bases between them. CDR3 in amino acids: CASSSSNEQFF. The CDR3 region has the DNA TGTGCCAGCAGCTCGAGTAATGAGCAGTTCTTC.

The V gene is TRBV27, the J gene TRBJ2-3; D unclear. The length of the CDR3 is 14 residues. Germline CDR1 MNHEY, CDR2 SMNVEV (reference sequence). The V gene lost 0 bases and the J gene lost 4 bases, with 8 bases spanning the gap. The CDR3 is CASSLSPRPDTQYF. The CDR3 coding sequence is TGTGCCAGCAGTTTATCCCCGCGGCCAGATACGCAGTATTTT.